The 21 T cell receptor beta chains below were found in one sample sequenced in a study of T cells in narcolepsy. TCRdb keeps only in-frame clones here, not all; method: immunoSEQ multiplex PCR. The sample holds 28,000 or so clones, about 89% seen once. Material for sequencing was CD45RA- memory CD4+ T cells from PBMCs. The origin of the receptors is a human donor with narcolepsy.

This clone has more than one count but fewer than ten. The chain links TRBV18 to TRBJ1-2, with TRBD1 matching over 9 bases. V was clipped by 0 bases and J by 2 bases; unmatched bases: 1. Germline values: CDR1 KGHSH, CDR2 LQKENI. This CDR3 contains 15 residues. The DNA for the CDR3 is TGTGCCAGCTCACCACCGGGACAGGGCAACTATGGCTACACCTTC. This codes for CASSPPGQGNYGYTF.

Points on this clone: At one boundary the junction diverges from the germline segment, which might be a read error. This rearrangement joins TRBV18 to TRBJ1-2, with a tentative D call TRBD1 (5 bases). Germline V gene lookup returns CDR1 KGHSH and CDR2 LQKENI. This CDR3 region has 14 residues. CDR3: CASSPGAGSYDYTF. For the CDR3, the DNA is TGTGCCAGCTCACCCGGGGCAGGAAGTTATGACTACACCTTC.

This clone has a single count. This chain uses TRBV5-1 with TRBJ2-7; TRBD1 agrees at 8 bases. The CDR3 has 17 amino acids. Per germline, CDR1 SGHRS and CDR2 YFSETQ. V shed 3 bases and J 2 bases; nucleotides not matched to a gene: 13. CDR3 in DNA: TGCGCCAGCAGCTCGCCGACAGGGGCCCGGCGGGCCTACGAGCAGTACTTC. Amino acids: CASSSPTGARRAYEQYF.

This chain uses TRBV28 with TRBJ1-5; 8 bases match TRBD1. The CDR3 contains 14 residues. CDR1 and CDR2 from the germline V gene are MDHEN and SYDVKM. Germline trimming cut 4 bases from V and 3 bases from J; bases unmatched to any gene: 2. CDR3 nucleotides: TGTGCCAGCAGTTGGACAGGGACCAATCAGCCCCAGCATTTT. Its protein is CASSWTGTNQPQHF.

This chain uses TRBV19 with TRBJ2-1, with D possibly TRBD1 on 5 matching bases. CDR1 and CDR2 from the germline V gene are LNHDA and SQIVND (reference sequence). The CDR3 extends over 14 amino acids. V lost 6 bases to trimming and J lost 9 bases, with 18 bases between them. For the CDR3, the DNA is TGTGCCAGTAGCACCGGACAAATCTTAGGTGAGCAGTTCTTC. It is translated as CASSTGQILGEQFF.

Only one count was recorded for this clone. The gene calls are TRBV9 and TRBJ2-3; the match to TRBD2 covers 11 bases. After removal of 4 bases from V and 0 bases from J, the junction contained 1 base not matched to a gene. The CDR3 contains 15 residues. Germline CDR1 reads SGDLS; CDR2 reads YYNGEE. Written as DNA, the CDR3 is TGTGCCAGCAGCACTAGCGGGAGTAGCACAGATACGCAGTATTTT. Residues: CASSTSGSSTDTQYF.

The chain recombines TRBV2 with TRBJ1-6, with 7 bases aligning to TRBD1. The CDR3 covers 14 residues. CDR1 and CDR2 from the germline V gene are SNHLY and FYNNEI. V lost 6 bases, J lost 7 bases, and 6 bases stayed unmatched. CDR3 coding DNA: TGTGCCAGCAGGTTAGACAGGGTAAATTCACCCCTCCACTTT. Amino acid sequence: CASRLDRVNSPLHF.

The chain recombines TRBV2 with TRBJ1-2; 10 bases are shared with TRBD1. The J segment lost 4 bases and the V segment lost 6 bases, leaving 5 bases of the junction unmatched. This CDR3 has 14 residues. CDR1 and CDR2 from the germline V gene are SNHLY and FYNNEI. Written as DNA, the CDR3 is TGTGCCAGCAGATCCGGGACAGGGGTCTATGGCTACACCTTC. This codes for CASRSGTGVYGYTF.

The chain employs TRBV29-1 and TRBJ1-4, with a weak D call TRBD1 (6 bases). In germline, CDR1 is SQVTM, CDR2 ANQGSEA. Trimming took 4 bases from V and 8 from J, leaving 20 bases between them. This CDR3 region has 15 residues. The CDR3: CSVVVPGGPQEKLFF. The CDR3 nucleotides are TGCAGCGTTGTGGTGCCGGGGGGCCCGCAGGAAAAACTGTTTTTT.

The rearrangement uses TRBV2 and TRBJ1-1; the D is unclear. The CDR3 spans 15 residues. Germline CDR1 reads SNHLY; CDR2 reads FYNNEI. The germline V and J ends were trimmed by 4 bases and 2 bases, with 14 bases remaining between them. The CDR3 region is CASSVEGSLNTEAFF. The CDR3 coding sequence is TGTGCCAGCAGTGTCGAAGGGTCCCTCAACACTGAAGCTTTCTTT.

About this clone: Distinct nucleotide sequences in the sample also encode this CDR3. V is TRBV5-1 and J is TRBJ1-1; TRBD1 might be the D (6 bases). Trimming removed 2 bases from V and 4 bases from J, with 12 bases in between. The V gene's germline CDR1 is SGHRS and CDR2 YFSETQ. CDR3 size: 14 residues. CDR3 coding DNA: TGCGCCAGCAGCTTAGAGGCAGGGGTCACTGAAGCTTTCTTT. This gives the protein CASSLEAGVTEAFF.

The gene calls are TRBV2 and TRBJ2-3; D call uncertain. Germline V lookup: CDR1 SNHLY, CDR2 FYNNEI. The CDR3 totals 11 residues. With 6 bases removed from V and 5 bases from J, the gap between germline ends came to 6 bases. The CDR3 nucleotides read TGTGCCAGCAGGGATAGAGATACGCAGTATTTT. Translation gives CASRDRDTQYF.

The rearrangement joins TRBV2 to TRBJ1-4; no definite D call. This CDR3 has 11 amino acids. Germline CDR1 is SNHLY and CDR2 is FYNNEI. Between the trimmed V and J ends, which lost 5 bases and 4 bases, there was a span of 2 bases. The CDR3 DNA reads TGTGCCAGCAGTCTTAATGAAAAACTGTTTTTT. Residues: CASSLNEKLFF.

The chain combines TRBV28 with TRBJ1-1, with 7 bases identical to TRBD1. With V trimmed by 1 base and J by 3 bases, 5 bases remained unmatched. There are 15 residues in the CDR3. CDR1 is MDHEN, CDR2 SYDVKM, per germline. The CDR3 is CASSLLGQLDTEAFF. DNA of the CDR3: TGTGCCAGCAGTTTATTGGGACAGTTGGACACTGAAGCTTTCTTT.

The chain couples TRBV5-1 to TRBJ2-1; 7 bases are a match to TRBD2. This CDR3 contains 14 residues. Looked up from germline, CDR1 is SGHRS and CDR2 is YFSETQ. V was clipped by 0 bases and J by 3 bases; unmatched bases: 0. The CDR3 sequence: CASSLGTSYNEQFF. CDR3 sequence (DNA): TGCGCCAGCAGCTTGGGGACTAGCTACAATGAGCAGTTCTTC.

This clone was found once. The chain has TRBV11-2 and TRBJ1-6; TRBD1 is a possible D gene (5 bases). V lost 5 bases and J 8 bases, leaving 10 bases between the germline ends. CDR1 is SGHAT, CDR2 FQNNGV, per germline. The length of the CDR3 is 13 residues. The CDR3 loop is CASSPGTHSPLHF. The DNA for the CDR3 is TGTGCCAGCAGCCCCGGGACCCATTCACCCCTCCACTTT.

This chain uses TRBV19 with TRBJ1-2; 8 bases are a match to TRBD1. V was pared by 5 bases and J by 7 bases, with 12 bases of the junction left unmatched. Germline CDR1 and CDR2: LNHDA and SQIVND (reference sequence). CDR3 length equals 15 residues. CDR3 loop: CASSFADRVTGGYTF. CDR3 DNA sequence: TGTGCCAGTAGTTTCGCGGACAGGGTGACAGGTGGCTACACCTTC.

J is TRBJ2-1 and V is TRBV19; D gene unclear. CDR3 length: 15 residues. Deletions cut 7 bases from V and 2 bases from J, with 15 bases between. Germline V gene sequence: CDR1 LNHDA, CDR2 SQIVND (reference sequence). CDR3 sequence reads: CASTPRSYTYNEQFF. CDR3 bases: TGTGCCAGTACGCCAAGGAGTTACACCTACAATGAGCAGTTCTTC. Together with reference TRBV19 and TRBJ2-1, the CDR3 gives the full variable domain: DGGITQSPKYLFRKEGQNVTLSCEQNLNHDAMYWYRQDPGQGLRLIYYSQIVNDFQKGDIAEGYSVSREKKESFPLTVTSAQKNPTAFYLCASTPRSYTYNEQFFGPGTRLTVL.

J is TRBJ2-5 and V is TRBV5-6; D possibly corresponds to TRBD1 (6 bases). The germline gives CDR1 SGHDT, CDR2 YYEEEE. The V end was cut by 1 base, the J end by 2 bases, with 15 bases between. The CDR3 is made up of 16 amino acids. The CDR3: CASSLRGDTSQETQYF. CDR3 coding DNA: TGTGCCAGCAGCTTGCGAGGGGACACGTCTCAAGAGACCCAGTACTTC.

J is TRBJ2-5 and V is TRBV5-8; the match to TRBD2 covers 10 bases. The V gene end was trimmed by 3 bases and the J gene end by 5 bases; junction bases not matched to a gene: 7. This CDR3 region has 15 residues. The germline V gene encodes CDR1 SGHTS and CDR2 YDEGEE. The CDR3 DNA sequence: TGTGCCAGCAGCTACCCAGCGGGGGGGAGGGAGACCCAGTACTTC. Amino acid sequence: CASSYPAGGRETQYF.

The chain joins TRBV29-1 to TRBJ1-2, with D hard to call. V was trimmed by 4 bases and J by 0 bases, leaving 9 bases between them. The V gene's germline CDR1 is SQVTM and CDR2 ANQGSEA. The CDR3 sequence is 13 residues long. The CDR3 DNA reads TGCAGCGTTGGTTCCACATCTAACTATGGCTACACCTTC. Its protein product is CSVGSTSNYGYTF. Full variable domain (rest looked up from reference TRBV29-1 and TRBJ1-2): SAVISQKPSRDICQRGTSLTIQCQVDSQVTMMFWYRQQPGQSLTLIATANQGSEATYESGFVIDKFPISRPNLTFSTLTVSNMSPEDSSIYLCSVGSTSNYGYTFGSGTRLTVV.